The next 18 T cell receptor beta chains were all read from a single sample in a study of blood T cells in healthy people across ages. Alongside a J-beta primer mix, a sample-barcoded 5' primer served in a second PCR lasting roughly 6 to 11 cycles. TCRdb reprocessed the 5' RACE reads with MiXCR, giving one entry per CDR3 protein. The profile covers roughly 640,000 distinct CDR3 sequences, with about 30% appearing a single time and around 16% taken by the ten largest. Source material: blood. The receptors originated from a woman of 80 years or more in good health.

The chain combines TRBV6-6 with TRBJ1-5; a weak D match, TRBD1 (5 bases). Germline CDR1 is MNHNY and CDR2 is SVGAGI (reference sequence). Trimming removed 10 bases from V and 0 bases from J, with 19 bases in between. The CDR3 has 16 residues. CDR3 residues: CANKSGPRLSNQPQHF. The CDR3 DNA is TGTGCCAACAAGTCGGGACCGAGACTTAGCAATCAGCCCCAGCATTTT.

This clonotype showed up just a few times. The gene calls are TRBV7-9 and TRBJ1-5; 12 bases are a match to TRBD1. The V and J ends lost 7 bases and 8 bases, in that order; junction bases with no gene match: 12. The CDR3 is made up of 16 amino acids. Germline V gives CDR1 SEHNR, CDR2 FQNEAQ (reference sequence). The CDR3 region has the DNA TGTGCCAGCAACCCTTACGGGACAGGGGGCATTGAGCCCCAGCATTTT. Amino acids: CASNPYGTGGIEPQHF.

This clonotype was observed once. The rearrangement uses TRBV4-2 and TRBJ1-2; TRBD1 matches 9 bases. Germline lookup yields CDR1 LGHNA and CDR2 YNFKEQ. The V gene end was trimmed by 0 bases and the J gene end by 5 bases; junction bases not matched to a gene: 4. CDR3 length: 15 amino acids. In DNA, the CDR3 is TGTGCCAGCAGCCAAGAAACAGGGGGCGGGTATGGCTACACCTTC. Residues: CASSQETGGGYGYTF.

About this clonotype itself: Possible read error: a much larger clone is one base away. This chain's CDR3 is CSARDSRSSNEQYF. CDR3 bases: TGCAGTGCTAGGGATTCAAGGTCTTCTAATGAGCAGTACTTC. The rearrangement uses TRBV20-1 and TRBJ2-5, with D unclear. The CDR3 has 14 residues. Trimming stripped 3 bases from V and 11 bases from J, with 22 bases between. CDR1 is DFQATT, CDR2 SNEGSKA, per germline (reference sequence).

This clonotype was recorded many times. The CDR3 coding sequence is TGTGCCAGCAGCTCAGGGACTACCCTCGGAGAGCAGTTCTTC. Amino acid sequence: CASSSGTTLGEQFF. V and J are TRBV7-9 and TRBJ2-1; 7 positions agree with TRBD2. Germline CDR1 and CDR2: SEHNR and FQNEAQ (reference sequence). This CDR3 comprises 14 residues. J gave up 10 bases and V 4 bases, and 10 bases lay outside the gene matches.

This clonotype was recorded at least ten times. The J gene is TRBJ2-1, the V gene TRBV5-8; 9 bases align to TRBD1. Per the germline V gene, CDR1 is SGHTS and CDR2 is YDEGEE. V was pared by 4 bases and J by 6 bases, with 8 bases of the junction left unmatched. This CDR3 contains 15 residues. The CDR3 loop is CASSPGTGWGNEQFF. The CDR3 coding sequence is TGTGCCAGCAGCCCCGGGACAGGGTGGGGCAATGAGCAGTTCTTC.

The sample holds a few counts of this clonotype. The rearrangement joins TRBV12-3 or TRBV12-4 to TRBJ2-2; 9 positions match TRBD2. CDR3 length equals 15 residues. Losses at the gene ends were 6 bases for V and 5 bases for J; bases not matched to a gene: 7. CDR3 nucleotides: TGTGCCAGCAGGGAGCGGGGGGCGGGAACCGGGGAGCTGTTTTTT. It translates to CASRERGAGTGELFF.

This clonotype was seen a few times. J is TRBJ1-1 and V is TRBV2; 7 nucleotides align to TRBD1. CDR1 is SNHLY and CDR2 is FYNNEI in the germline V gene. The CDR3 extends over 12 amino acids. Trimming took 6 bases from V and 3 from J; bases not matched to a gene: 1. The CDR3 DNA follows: TGTGCCAGCAGACAGGGGCACACTGAAGCTTTCTTT. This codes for CASRQGHTEAFF.

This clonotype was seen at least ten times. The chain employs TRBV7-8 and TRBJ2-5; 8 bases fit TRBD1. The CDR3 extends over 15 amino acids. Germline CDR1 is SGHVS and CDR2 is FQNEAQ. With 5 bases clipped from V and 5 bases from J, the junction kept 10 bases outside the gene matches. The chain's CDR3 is CASSRQGSRRETQYF. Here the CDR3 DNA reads TGTGCCAGCAGCCGACAGGGGTCCCGCCGGGAGACCCAGTACTTC.

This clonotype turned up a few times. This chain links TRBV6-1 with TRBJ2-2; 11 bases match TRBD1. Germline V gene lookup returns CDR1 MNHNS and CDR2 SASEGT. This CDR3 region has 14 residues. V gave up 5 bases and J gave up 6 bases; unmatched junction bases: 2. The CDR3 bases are TGTGCCAGCAGTCGGGACAGGGGGGCCGGGGAGCTGTTTTTT. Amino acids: CASSRDRGAGELFF.

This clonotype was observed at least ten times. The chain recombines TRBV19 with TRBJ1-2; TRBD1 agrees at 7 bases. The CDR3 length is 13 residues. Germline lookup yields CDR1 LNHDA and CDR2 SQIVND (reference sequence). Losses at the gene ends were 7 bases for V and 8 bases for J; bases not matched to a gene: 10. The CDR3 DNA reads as TGTGCCAGTACCATGGGACAGTATGGAGGCTACACCTTC. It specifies CASTMGQYGGYTF. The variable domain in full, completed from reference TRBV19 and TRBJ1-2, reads DGGITQSPKYLFRKEGQNVTLSCEQNLNHDAMYWYRQDPGQGLRLIYYSQIVNDFQKGDIAEGYSVSREKKESFPLTVTSAQKNPTAFYLCASTMGQYGGYTFGSGTRLTVV.

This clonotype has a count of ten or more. The CDR3 loop reads CASSPGDRASYEQYF. The CDR3 region has the DNA TGTGCCAGCAGCCCGGGGGACAGGGCGAGCTACGAGCAGTACTTC. The V call is TRBV7-3, the J call TRBJ2-7; TRBD1 matches 9 bases. CDR3 length: 15 amino acids. The trim removed 5 bases at V and 3 bases at J, leaving 8 bases unmatched. Germline lookup yields CDR1 SGHTA and CDR2 FQGTGA.

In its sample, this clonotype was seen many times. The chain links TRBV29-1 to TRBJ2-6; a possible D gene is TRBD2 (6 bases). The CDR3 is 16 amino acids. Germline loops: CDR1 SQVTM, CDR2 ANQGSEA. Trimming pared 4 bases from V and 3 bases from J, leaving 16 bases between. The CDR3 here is CSVAVGAGGGANVLTF. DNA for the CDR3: TGCAGCGTTGCAGTAGGGGCCGGGGGTGGGGCCAACGTCCTGACTTTC.

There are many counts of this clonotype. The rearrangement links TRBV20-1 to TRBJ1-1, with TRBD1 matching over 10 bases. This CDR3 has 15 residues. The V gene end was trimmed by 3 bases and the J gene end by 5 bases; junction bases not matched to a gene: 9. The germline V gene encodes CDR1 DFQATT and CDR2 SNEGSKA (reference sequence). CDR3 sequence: CSARATGGYQTEAFF. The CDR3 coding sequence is TGCAGTGCTAGGGCGACAGGGGGCTATCAAACTGAAGCTTTCTTT.

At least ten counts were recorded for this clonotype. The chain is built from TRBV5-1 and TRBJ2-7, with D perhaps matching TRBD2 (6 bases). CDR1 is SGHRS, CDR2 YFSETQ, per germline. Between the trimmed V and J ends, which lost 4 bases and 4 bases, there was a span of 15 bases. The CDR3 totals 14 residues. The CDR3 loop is CASSRAVGGYEQYF. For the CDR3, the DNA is TGCGCCAGCAGCCGTGCCGTAGGAGGGTACGAGCAGTACTTC.

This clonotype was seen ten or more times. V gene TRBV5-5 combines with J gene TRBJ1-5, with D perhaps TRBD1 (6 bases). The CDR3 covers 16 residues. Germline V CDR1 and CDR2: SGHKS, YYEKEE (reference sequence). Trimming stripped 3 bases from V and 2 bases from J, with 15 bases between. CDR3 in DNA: TGTGCCAGCAGCTCCACGACAGGTATTGGCAATCAGCCCCAGCATTTT. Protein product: CASSSTTGIGNQPQHF.

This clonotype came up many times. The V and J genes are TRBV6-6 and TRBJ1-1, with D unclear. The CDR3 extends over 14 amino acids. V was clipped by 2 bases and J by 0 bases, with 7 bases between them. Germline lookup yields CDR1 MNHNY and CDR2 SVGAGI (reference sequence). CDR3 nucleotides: TGTGCCAGCAGTTACAACAGAATGAACACTGAAGCTTTCTTT. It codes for CASSYNRMNTEAFF.

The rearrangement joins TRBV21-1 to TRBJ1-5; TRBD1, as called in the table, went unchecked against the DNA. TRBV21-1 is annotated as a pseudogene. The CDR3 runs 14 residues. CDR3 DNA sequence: TGTGCCAGCAGCAATTGGGGGGGGAATCAGCCCCAGCATTTT. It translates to CASSNWGGNQPQHF.